The 14 T cell receptor beta chains given below trace back to one sample, sequenced in a study of cytomegalovirus exposure and HLA in healthy donors. The PCR contained 60 Vbeta and 13 Jbeta primers. The protocol was immunoSEQ multiplex PCR, while the TCRdb copy is restricted to in-frame clones and leaves out a portion. Found here are approximately 80,000 clones, just under 75% of them singletons; the top ten hold around 4%. Specimen: PBMCs. The receptors were sampled from a man between 60 and 75 years old in good health and CMV-seronegative.

This clone was detected only a few times. The chain links TRBV5-1 to TRBJ1-1, with D possibly being TRBD1 (5 bases). There are 13 residues in the CDR3. Germline V lookup: CDR1 SGHRS, CDR2 YFSETQ. With 0 bases removed from V and 6 bases from J, the gap between germline ends came to 9 bases. CDR3 protein: CASSLGAGSEAFF. The CDR3 DNA follows: TGCGCCAGCAGCTTGGGGGCAGGGTCTGAAGCTTTCTTT.

This clone showed up just once. V gene TRBV30 combines with J gene TRBJ2-1; D is possibly TRBD1 (6 bases). The CDR3 runs to 16 residues. In germline, CDR1 is GTSNPN, CDR2 SVGIG (reference sequence). V lost 0 bases and J 7 bases, leaving 19 bases between the germline ends. This CDR3 is CAWSVLRGQSPNEQFF. Here the CDR3 DNA reads TGTGCCTGGAGTGTACTCAGGGGCCAGTCCCCAAATGAGCAGTTCTTC.

The CDR3 DNA reads as TGTGCCACCGCGTTAAGTGGTGGAAACACCATATATTTT. Protein sequence: CATALSGGNTIYF. The chain recombines TRBV15 with TRBJ1-3; D not certain. The V end was cut by 8 bases, the J end by 3 bases, with 11 bases between. CDR1 and CDR2 (germline): LNHNV, YYDKDF (reference sequence). This CDR3 region has 13 residues.

J is TRBJ1-4 and V is TRBV11-3; 11 bases fit TRBD1. CDR3 length: 17 residues. Trimming removed 3 bases from V and 4 bases from J; junction bases left unmatched: 7. Germline lookup yields CDR1 SGHNT and CDR2 YENEEA. The CDR3 sequence is CASSFPGQGGCNEKLFF. CDR3 sequence (DNA): TGTGCCAGCAGCTTCCCGGGACAGGGGGGGTGTAATGAAAAACTGTTTTTT.

DNA of the CDR3: TGTGCCAGCAGCTTAGATACAGGGGGCAATCAGCCCCAGCATTTT. Translating gives CASSLDTGGNQPQHF. This chain connects TRBV7-3 to TRBJ1-5, with TRBD1 matching 7 bases. This CDR3 comprises 15 residues. Trimming cost V 2 bases and J 2 bases; bases outside gene matches: 3. The germline V gene encodes CDR1 SGHTA and CDR2 FQGTGA.

J is TRBJ2-7 and V is TRBV5-1; 14 positions agree with TRBD2. Germline trimming cut 4 bases from V and 8 bases from J; bases unmatched to any gene: 11. Germline V gene sequence: CDR1 SGHRS, CDR2 YFSETQ. The CDR3 extends over 16 amino acids. CDR3 bases: TGCGCCAGCAGCGCCGCGACTAGCGGGGGGGCTGGCAAGCAGTACTTC. Its protein product is CASSAATSGGAGKQYF. Looking up the rest from reference TRBV5-1 and TRBJ2-7 gives the full variable domain: KAGVTQTPRYLIKTRGQQVTLSCSPISGHRSVSWYQQTPGQGLQFLFEYFSETQRNKGNFPGRFSGRQFSNSRSEMNVSTLELGDSALYLCASSAATSGGAGKQYFGPGTRLTVT.

The genes are TRBV4-1 and TRBJ2-3, with 9 bases fitting TRBD2. Germline V gene data show CDR1 as MGHRA and CDR2 as YSYEKL. The CDR3 is 16 residues long. V was clipped by 4 bases and J by 12 bases; unmatched bases: 17. This CDR3 reads CASSPREKIAGVAQYF. In DNA, the CDR3 is TGCGCCAGCAGCCCCCGAGAAAAAATAGCGGGGGTTGCTCAGTATTTT.

V usage is TRBV2 and J usage is TRBJ1-2, with 7 nucleotides matching TRBD1. The CDR3 is made up of 14 amino acids. CDR1 is SNHLY, CDR2 FYNNEI, per germline. The junction had 4 bases not matched to a gene; V was cut back by 2 bases and J by 4 bases. The CDR3 region is CASSERNRGYGYTF. Written as DNA, the CDR3 is TGTGCCAGCAGTGAACGGAACAGGGGCTATGGCTACACCTTC. The variable domain in full, with the rest retrieved from reference TRBV2 and TRBJ1-2, is EPEVTQTPSHQVTQMGQEVILRCVPISNHLYFYWYRQILGQKVEFLVSFYNNEISEKSEIFDDQFSVERPDGSNFTLKIRSTKLEDSAMYFCASSERNRGYGYTFGSGTRLTVV.

This chain connects TRBV7-7 to TRBJ2-5; 10 nucleotides match TRBD2. In germline, CDR1 is SSHAT, CDR2 FNYEAQ (reference sequence). The CDR3 contains 17 residues. V was pared by 0 bases and J by 4 bases, with 8 bases of the junction left unmatched. This CDR3 is CASSLAIAAGGPETQYF. The CDR3 bases are TGTGCCAGCAGCTTAGCGATAGCAGCGGGGGGGCCAGAGACCCAGTACTTC.

Turning to this clone: A read error may produce the germline difference seen at one junction end. V is TRBV7-9 and J is TRBJ1-2; 8 nucleotides agree with TRBD1. Germline CDR1 and CDR2: SEHNR and FQNEAQ (reference sequence). The CDR3 is 16 residues long. The CDR3 reads CSSSFYTTGAGYGYTF. CDR3 DNA: TGTTCCAGCAGCTTCTATACGACAGGGGCTGGCTATGGCTACACCTTC.

The chain couples TRBV27 to TRBJ2-1; 7 bases match TRBD2. The CDR3 covers 12 residues. J was trimmed by 6 bases and V by 8 bases; bases with no gene match: 4. Germline lookup yields CDR1 MNHEY and CDR2 SMNVEV (reference sequence). CDR3 in amino acids: CASRGGVNEQFF. The CDR3, as DNA: TGTGCCAGCCGTGGGGGGGTCAATGAGCAGTTCTTC.

The chain links TRBV7-9 to TRBJ2-3, with 12 bases fitting TRBD2. The length of the CDR3 is 16 residues. CDR1 and CDR2 (germline): SEHNR, FQNEAQ (reference sequence). J was trimmed by 6 bases and V by 5 bases; bases with no gene match: 9. The CDR3 coding sequence is TGTGCCAGCAGCCGACCACTAGCGGGGGGAATGGATACGCAGTATTTT. Protein product: CASSRPLAGGMDTQYF.

The gene calls are TRBV25-1 and TRBJ2-1, with a possible D match to TRBD1 (5 bases). Trimming took 4 bases from V and 6 from J, leaving 7 bases between them. The CDR3 is 12 residues long. Germline assignment: CDR1 MGHDK and CDR2 SYGVNS. CDR3 in amino acids: CASSARGNEQFF. As DNA, the CDR3 is TGTGCCAGCAGTGCAAGGGGCAATGAGCAGTTCTTC. Supplemented by reference TRBV25-1 and TRBJ2-1, the full variable domain reads EADIYQTPRYLVIGTGKKITLECSQTMGHDKMYWYQQDPGMELHLIHYSYGVNSTEKGDLSSESTVSRIRTEHFPLTLESARPSHTSQYLCASSARGNEQFFGPGTRLTVL.

This chain uses TRBV6-1 with TRBJ2-2, with TRBD1 as a possible D gene (5 bases). Germline V gene data show CDR1 as MNHNS and CDR2 as SASEGT. CDR3 length: 15 residues. V was pared by 4 bases and J by 4 bases, with 13 bases between. CDR3 in amino acids: CASSGRGRATGELFF. CDR3 nucleotide sequence: TGTGCCAGCAGTGGCCGAGGCAGGGCCACCGGGGAGCTGTTTTTT.